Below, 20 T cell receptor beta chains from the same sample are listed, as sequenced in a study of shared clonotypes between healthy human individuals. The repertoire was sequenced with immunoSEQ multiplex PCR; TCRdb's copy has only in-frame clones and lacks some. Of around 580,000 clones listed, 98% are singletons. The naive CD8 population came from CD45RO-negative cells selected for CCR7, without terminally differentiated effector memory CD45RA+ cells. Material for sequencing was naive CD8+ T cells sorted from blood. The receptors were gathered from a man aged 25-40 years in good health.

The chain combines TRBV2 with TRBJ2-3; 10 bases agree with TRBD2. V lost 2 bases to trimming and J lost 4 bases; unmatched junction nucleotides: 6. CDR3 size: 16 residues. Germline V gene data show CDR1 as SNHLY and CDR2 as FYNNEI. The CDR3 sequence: CASSEIASGSADTQYF. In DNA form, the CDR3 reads TGTGCCAGCAGTGAAATCGCTAGCGGGAGCGCAGATACGCAGTATTTT.

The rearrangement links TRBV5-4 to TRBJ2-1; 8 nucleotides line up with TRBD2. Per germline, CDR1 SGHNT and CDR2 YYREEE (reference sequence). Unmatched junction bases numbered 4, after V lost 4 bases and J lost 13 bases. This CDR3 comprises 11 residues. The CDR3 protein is CASSGGLAQFF. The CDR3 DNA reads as TGTGCCAGCAGCGGCGGACTAGCTCAGTTCTTC. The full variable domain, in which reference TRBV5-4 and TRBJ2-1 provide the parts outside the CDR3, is ETGVTQSPTHLIKTRGQQVTLRCSSQSGHNTVSWYQQALGQGPQFIFQYYREEENGRGNFPPRFSGLQFPNYSSELNVNALELDDSALYLCASSGGLAQFFGPGTRLTVL.

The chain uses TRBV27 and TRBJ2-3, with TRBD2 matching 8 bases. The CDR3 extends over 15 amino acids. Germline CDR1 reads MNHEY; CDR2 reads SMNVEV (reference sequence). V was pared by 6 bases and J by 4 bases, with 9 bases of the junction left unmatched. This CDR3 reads CASSLLAREADTQYF. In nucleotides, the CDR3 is TGTGCCAGCAGCCTACTAGCGCGGGAGGCAGATACGCAGTATTTT.

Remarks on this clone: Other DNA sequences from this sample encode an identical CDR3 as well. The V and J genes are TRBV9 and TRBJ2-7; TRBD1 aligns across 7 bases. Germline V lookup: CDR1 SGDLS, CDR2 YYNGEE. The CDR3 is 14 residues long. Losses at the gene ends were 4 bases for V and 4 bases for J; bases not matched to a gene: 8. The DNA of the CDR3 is TGTGCCAGCAGCCCAGGGGGAGATTTATACGAGCAGTACTTC. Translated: CASSPGGDLYEQYF.

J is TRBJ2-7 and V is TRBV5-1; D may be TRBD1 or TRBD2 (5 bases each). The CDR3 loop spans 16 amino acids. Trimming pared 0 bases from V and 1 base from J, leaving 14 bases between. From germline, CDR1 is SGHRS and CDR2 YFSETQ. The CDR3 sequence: CASSLDRGAKSYEQYF. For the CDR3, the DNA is TGCGCCAGCAGCTTGGATCGGGGCGCCAAGTCCTACGAGCAGTACTTC. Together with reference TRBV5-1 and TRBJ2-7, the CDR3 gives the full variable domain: KAGVTQTPRYLIKTRGQQVTLSCSPISGHRSVSWYQQTPGQGLQFLFEYFSETQRNKGNFPGRFSGRQFSNSRSEMNVSTLELGDSALYLCASSLDRGAKSYEQYFGPGTRLTVT.

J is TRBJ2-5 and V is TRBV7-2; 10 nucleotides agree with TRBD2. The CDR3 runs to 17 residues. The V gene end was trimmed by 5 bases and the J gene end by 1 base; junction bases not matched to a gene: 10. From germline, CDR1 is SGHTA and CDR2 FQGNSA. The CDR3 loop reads CASSHHPGLASQETQYF. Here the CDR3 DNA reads TGTGCCAGCAGCCACCATCCGGGACTAGCGAGCCAAGAGACCCAGTACTTC.

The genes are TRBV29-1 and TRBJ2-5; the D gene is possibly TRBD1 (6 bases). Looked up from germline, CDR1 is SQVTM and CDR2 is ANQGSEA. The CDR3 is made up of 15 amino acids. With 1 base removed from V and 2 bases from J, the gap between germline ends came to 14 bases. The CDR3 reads CSVEGGQASQETQYF. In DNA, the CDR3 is TGCAGCGTTGAAGGGGGGCAGGCGTCACAAGAGACCCAGTACTTC. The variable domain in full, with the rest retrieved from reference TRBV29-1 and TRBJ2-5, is SAVISQKPSRDICQRGTSLTIQCQVDSQVTMMFWYRQQPGQSLTLIATANQGSEATYESGFVIDKFPISRPNLTFSTLTVSNMSPEDSSIYLCSVEGGQASQETQYFGPGTRLLVL.

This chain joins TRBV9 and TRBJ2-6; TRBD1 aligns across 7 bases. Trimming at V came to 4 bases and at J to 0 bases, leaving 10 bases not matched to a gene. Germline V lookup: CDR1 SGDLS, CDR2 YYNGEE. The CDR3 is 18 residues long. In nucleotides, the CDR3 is TGTGCCAGCAGCCAGGGACAGCTCCTTTACTCTGGGGCCAACGTCCTGACTTTC. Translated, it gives CASSQGQLLYSGANVLTF.

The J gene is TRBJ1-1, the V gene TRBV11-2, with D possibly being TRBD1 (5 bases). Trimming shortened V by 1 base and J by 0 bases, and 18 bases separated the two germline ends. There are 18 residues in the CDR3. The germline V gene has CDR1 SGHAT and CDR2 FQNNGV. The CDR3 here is CASSLGKGAGYMNTEAFF. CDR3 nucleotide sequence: TGTGCCAGCAGCTTAGGTAAAGGGGCAGGGTACATGAACACTGAAGCTTTCTTT. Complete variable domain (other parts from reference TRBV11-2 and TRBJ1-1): EAGVAQSPRYKIIEKRQSVAFWCNPISGHATLYWYQQILGQGPKLLIQFQNNGVVDDSQLPKDRFSAERLKGVDSTLKIQPAKLEDSAVYLCASSLGKGAGYMNTEAFFGQGTRLTVV.

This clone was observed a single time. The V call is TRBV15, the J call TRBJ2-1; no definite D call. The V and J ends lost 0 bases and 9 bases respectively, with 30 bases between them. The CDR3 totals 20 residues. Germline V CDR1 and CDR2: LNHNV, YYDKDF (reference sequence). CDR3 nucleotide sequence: TGTGCCACCAGCAGAGATCTTGGTAGAGACGTGTGGAGACATGTCCGTGAGCAGTTCTTC. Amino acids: CATSRDLGRDVWRHVREQFF.

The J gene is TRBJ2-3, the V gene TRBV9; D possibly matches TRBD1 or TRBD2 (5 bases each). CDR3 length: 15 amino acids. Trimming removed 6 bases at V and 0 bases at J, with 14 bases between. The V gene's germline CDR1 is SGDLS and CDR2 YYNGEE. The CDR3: CASNPGTDSTDTQYF. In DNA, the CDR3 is TGTGCCAGCAACCCCGGGACGGATAGCACAGATACGCAGTATTTT.

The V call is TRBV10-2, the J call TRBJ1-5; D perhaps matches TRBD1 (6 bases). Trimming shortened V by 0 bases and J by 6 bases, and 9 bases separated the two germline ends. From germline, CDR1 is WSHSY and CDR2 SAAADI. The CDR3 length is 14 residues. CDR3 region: CASSESRGLQPQHF. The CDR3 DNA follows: TGCGCCAGCAGTGAGTCTCGGGGGCTTCAGCCCCAGCATTTT.

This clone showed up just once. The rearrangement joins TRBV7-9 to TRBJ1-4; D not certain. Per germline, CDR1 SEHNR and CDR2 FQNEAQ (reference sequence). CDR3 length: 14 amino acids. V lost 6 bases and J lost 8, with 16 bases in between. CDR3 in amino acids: CASRDGQPPEKLFF. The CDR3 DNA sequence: TGTGCCAGCAGGGACGGTCAGCCCCCAGAAAAACTGTTTTTT.

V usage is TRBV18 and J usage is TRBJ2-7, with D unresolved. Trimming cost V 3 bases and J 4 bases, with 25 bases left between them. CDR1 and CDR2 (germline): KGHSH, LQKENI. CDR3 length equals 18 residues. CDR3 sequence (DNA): TGTGCCAGCTCACCCAGCCGGGTCCCTCAATTTATCGCGTACGAGCAGTACTTC. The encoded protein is CASSPSRVPQFIAYEQYF.

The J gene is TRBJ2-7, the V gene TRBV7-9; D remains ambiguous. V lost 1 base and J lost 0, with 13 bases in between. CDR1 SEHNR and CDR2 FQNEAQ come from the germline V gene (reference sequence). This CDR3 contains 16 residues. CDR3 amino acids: CASSLGSRGSSYEQYF. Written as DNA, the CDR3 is TGTGCCAGCAGCTTAGGGTCACGCGGCAGCTCCTACGAGCAGTACTTC. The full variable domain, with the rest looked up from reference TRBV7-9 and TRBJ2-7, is DTGVSQNPRHKITKRGQNVTFRCDPISEHNRLYWYRQTLGQGPEFLTYFQNEAQLEKSRLLSDRFSAERPKGSFSTLEIQRTEQGDSAMYLCASSLGSRGSSYEQYFGPGTRLTVT.

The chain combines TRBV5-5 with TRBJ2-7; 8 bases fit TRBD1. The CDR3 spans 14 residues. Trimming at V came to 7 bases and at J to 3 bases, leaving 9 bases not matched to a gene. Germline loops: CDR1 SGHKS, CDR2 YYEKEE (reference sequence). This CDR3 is CASRPWTGIYEQYF. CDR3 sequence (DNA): TGTGCCAGCCGACCCTGGACAGGGATCTACGAGCAGTACTTC.

Here the CDR3 DNA reads TGTGCCAGCTTGACAGGGTCGTCTACTGAAGCTTTCTTT. Translating it yields CASLTGSSTEAFF. The chain combines TRBV11-2 with TRBJ1-1; 7 positions match TRBD1. Germline loops: CDR1 SGHAT, CDR2 FQNNGV. The CDR3 runs to 13 residues. Trimming at V came to 8 bases and at J to 5 bases, leaving 8 bases not matched to a gene.

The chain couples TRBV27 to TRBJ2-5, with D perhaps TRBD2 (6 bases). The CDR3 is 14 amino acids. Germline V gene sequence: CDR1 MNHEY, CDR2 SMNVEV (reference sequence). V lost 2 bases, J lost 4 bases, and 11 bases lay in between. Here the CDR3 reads CASSLGTARETQYF. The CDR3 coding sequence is TGTGCCAGCAGTTTAGGGACTGCGAGAGAGACCCAGTACTTC.

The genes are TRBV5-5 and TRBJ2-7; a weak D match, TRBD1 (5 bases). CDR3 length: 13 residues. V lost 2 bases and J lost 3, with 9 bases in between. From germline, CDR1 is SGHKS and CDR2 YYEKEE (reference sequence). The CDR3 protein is CASSFSTGYEQYF. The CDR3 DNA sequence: TGTGCCAGCAGCTTCTCTACAGGCTACGAGCAGTACTTC.

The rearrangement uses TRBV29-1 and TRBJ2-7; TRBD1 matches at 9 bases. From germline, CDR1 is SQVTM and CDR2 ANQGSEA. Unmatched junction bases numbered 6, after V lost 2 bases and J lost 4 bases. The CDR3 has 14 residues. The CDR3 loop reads CSVESGGQGYEQYF. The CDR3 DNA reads TGCAGCGTTGAATCGGGGGGACAGGGATACGAGCAGTACTTC.